The TCR beta chain described here comes from a study of blood T cell repertoires in COVID-19 (dated by TCRdb to about 2020). At the level of the whole study: The collaborator samples originated in the United States, Italy and Spain and spanned the acute and convalescent phases of COVID-19. HLA class I and class II types, where available, came from metadata supplied by the sample provider rather than from assay-based typing. Samples came from the ongoing ImmuneRACE study (first 160 participants) plus 1,254 subjects from 6 global collaborators. The prospective study material was composed of cDNA or gDNA derived from T cells, B-cell-depleted T cells, or PBMCs. Nearly every sample came with metadata listing a de-identified subject ID, COVID-19 status, age in years and sex. Subjects who had been exposed to COVID-19, were actively infected with it, or had recovered from it provided the deeply sampled blood TCRbeta repertoires that made up the dataset. The repertoires were made available in a free public database intended to serve as a resource for research on the immune response to SARS-CoV-2. What the research found in general, with its limitations: Clinical and demographic metadata were provided uncurated, with the amount varying by source and participant.

TCRbeta CDR3 regions were amplified from genomic DNA by means of the immunoSEQ Assay, a bias-controlled multiplex PCR. The original methods were these. The number of nucleated cells in each sample was estimated from the amplification of reference gene primers within the assay. To quantify the absolute abundance of each unique TCRbeta CDR3 rearrangement, sequence reads were collapsed and filtered. For each sample, productive Simpson clonality was calculated as the square root of Simpson's diversity index across productive rearrangements. TCRdb holds this immuneACCESS table with in-frame rearrangements only. Some clones are missing; in checked studies, unresolved V genes explain under half, and the rest has no known cause. V, J and clone size derive from that table, while D and trimming were established from the DNA sequence. The table for this sample lists about 160,000 clones; 70% to 80% of them were counted only once. The ten largest clones represent roughly 8.3% of the sample.

Concerning this clone: Which antigen it targets is not known. Base qualities were left out, and no much larger clone turns up one base away.

CDR1 and CDR2, looked up from the germline V gene (reference sequence), are MNHNY and SVGAGI. The CDR3 runs 16 amino acids, cysteine and phenylalanine included. The kept DNA is CDR3 alone, 48 bases in frame from the first base. V drops 7 bases and J drops 5 bases, leaving 18 bases in between. The collaborating institutions used their own protocols to collect whole blood in K2EDTA tubes. Collaborator samples were shipped for TCRbeta analysis as frozen whole blood, isolated PBMCs, or DNA extracted from either sample type. Recombination linked TRBV6-6 to TRBJ1-6; the D gene is perhaps TRBD1, from 5 matching bases. The TCR was taken from a man in his 60s with acute or convalescent COVID-19. Sequenced input: peripheral blood. The sequenced DNA is TGTGCCAGCACCACGTGGGGGGGACGAGATAATTCACCCCTCCACTTT. The resulting protein is CASTTWGGRDNSPLHF.